This is a list of T cell receptor beta chains from one sample in a study of blood T cells in healthy people across ages. TCRdb redid the calling of the 5' RACE reads with MiXCR, one entry per CDR3 protein. The table shows about 570,000 distinct CDR3 sequences, with about 26% occurring only once. The sample was also reused in another study, on T cells of mothers and their children.

The specimen sequenced was blood. The receptors originated from a boy between 2 and 15 years old in good health. CDR3s include the opening cysteine and the closing phenylalanine or tryptophan. D genes are given only for firm matches. Only part of the rows carry a size: once, few, many, or a class if the clone is expanded.

j_gene: TRBJ1-1; v_gene: TRBV4-1; abundance: -; d_gene: -; CDR3nt: TGCGCCAGCAGCTTTGCAACACGCGTTTCTGAAGCTTTCTTT; CDR3aa: CASSFATRVSEAFF
j_gene: TRBJ2-3; v_gene: TRBV29-1; abundance: -; d_gene: TRBD1; CDR3nt: TGCAGCGTCTCCGGACAGGGCGGCACAGATACGCAGTATTTT; CDR3aa: CSVSGQGGTDTQYF
j_gene: TRBJ2-3; v_gene: TRBV9; abundance: -; d_gene: -; CDR3nt: TGTGCCAGCAGCGTTTACAGGGACCTAGATACGCAGTATTTT; CDR3aa: CASSVYRDLDTQYF
j_gene: TRBJ1-1; v_gene: TRBV20-1; abundance: -; d_gene: TRBD1; CDR3nt: TGCAGTGTTAAATCATACCTTCGGACGGGACAGCAGAACACTGAAGCTTTCTTT; CDR3aa: CSVKSYLRTGQQNTEAFF
j_gene: TRBJ2-1; v_gene: TRBV12-3/TRBV12-4; abundance: -; d_gene: TRBD2; CDR3nt: TGTGCCAGCAAACGGGCAGTAGCGGGAGCCGGTGAGCAGTTCTTC; CDR3aa: CASKRAVAGAGEQFF
j_gene: TRBJ2-1; v_gene: TRBV24-1; abundance: -; d_gene: -; CDR3nt: TGTGCCTCATCCTCTGGGGGCGATGAGCAGTTCTTC; CDR3aa: CASSSGGDEQFF
j_gene: TRBJ2-3; v_gene: TRBV12-3/TRBV12-4; abundance: -; d_gene: TRBD2; CDR3nt: TGTGCCAGCAGCTACCCCGGGTTCCTAGCGGGAGAGGGGGCAGAAGATACGCAGTATTTT; CDR3aa: CASSYPGFLAGEGAEDTQYF
j_gene: TRBJ2-7; v_gene: TRBV5-1; abundance: -; d_gene: -; CDR3nt: TGCGCCAGCAGCGCCTCCGGACAGAGCTACGAGCAGTACTTC; CDR3aa: CASSASGQSYEQYF
j_gene: TRBJ2-5; v_gene: TRBV4-1; abundance: few; d_gene: -; CDR3nt: TGCGCCAGCAGCCACATGGGGGAGACCCAGTACTTC; CDR3aa: CASSHMGETQYF
j_gene: TRBJ2-2; v_gene: TRBV5-1; abundance: -; d_gene: -; CDR3nt: TGCGCCAGCAGCTTGTACGGGGCCGCTAACACCGGGGAGCTGTTTTTT; CDR3aa: CASSLYGAANTGELFF
j_gene: TRBJ1-1; v_gene: TRBV6-6; abundance: -; d_gene: -; CDR3nt: TGTGCCAGCAGTTACACCGACGGTGAAGCTTTCTTT; CDR3aa: CASSYTDGEAFF
j_gene: TRBJ1-1; v_gene: TRBV3-1; abundance: once; d_gene: -; CDR3nt: TGTGCCAGCAGCCAGGGGCAGAAAGGCACTGAAGCTTTCTTT; CDR3aa: CASSQGQKGTEAFF
j_gene: TRBJ2-7; v_gene: TRBV5-4; abundance: few; d_gene: TRBD1; CDR3nt: TGTGCCAGCGGACGGGACAGCTACGAGCAGTACTTC; CDR3aa: CASGRDSYEQYF
j_gene: TRBJ2-1; v_gene: TRBV20-1; abundance: few; d_gene: TRBD2; CDR3nt: TGCAGTGCTTCGACCGGGGTAGCGGGGGGTCCATTCTTC; CDR3aa: CSASTGVAGGPFF
j_gene: TRBJ2-7; v_gene: TRBV4-1; abundance: -; d_gene: TRBD1; CDR3nt: TGCGCCAGCAGCCAAGAGGACGGACAGGCCTTCTACGAGCAGTACTTC; CDR3aa: CASSQEDGQAFYEQYF
j_gene: TRBJ2-5; v_gene: TRBV7-9; abundance: many; d_gene: -; CDR3nt: TGTGCCAGCAGCATAGAGGGGTTTGGAGAGACCCAGTACTTC; CDR3aa: CASSIEGFGETQYF
j_gene: TRBJ2-6; v_gene: TRBV9; abundance: few; d_gene: -; CDR3nt: TGTGCCAGCAGCGTAGCCGGTTCCAACGTCCTGACTTTC; CDR3aa: CASSVAGSNVLTF
j_gene: TRBJ2-7; v_gene: TRBV29-1; abundance: -; d_gene: -; CDR3nt: TGCAGCGTCCGATTTGGACCCGATCCGTTCTACGAGCAGTACTTC; CDR3aa: CSVRFGPDPFYEQYF
j_gene: TRBJ2-2; v_gene: TRBV6-2/TRBV6-3; abundance: many; d_gene: TRBD2; CDR3nt: TGTGCCAGCATTCCCGGCGGGGGGAACACCGGGGAGCTGTTTTTT; CDR3aa: CASIPGGGNTGELFF
j_gene: TRBJ2-3; v_gene: TRBV4-3; abundance: few; d_gene: TRBD2; CDR3nt: TGCGCCAGCAGCCAAGAAGGAGCGGGAGTGGCCACAGATACGCAGTATTTT; CDR3aa: CASSQEGAGVATDTQYF
j_gene: TRBJ2-6; v_gene: TRBV12-3/TRBV12-4; abundance: few; d_gene: -; CDR3nt: TGTGCCAGCGCCGCGGCTGGGGCCAACGTCCTGACTTTC; CDR3aa: CASAAAGANVLTF
j_gene: TRBJ1-2; v_gene: TRBV12-3/TRBV12-4; abundance: few; d_gene: -; CDR3nt: TGTGCCAGCAGGTCGGGGGCCACTAACTATGGCTACACCTTC; CDR3aa: CASRSGATNYGYTF
j_gene: TRBJ2-7; v_gene: TRBV5-1; abundance: few; d_gene: -; CDR3nt: TGCGCCAGCTGCCCTTTCGCAGGGGCCTACGAGCAGTACTTC; CDR3aa: CASCPFAGAYEQYF
j_gene: TRBJ2-1; v_gene: TRBV6-5; abundance: few; d_gene: -; CDR3nt: TGTGCCAGCAGTTACGGGCGGGGGCCAGACAATGAGCAGTTCTTC; CDR3aa: CASSYGRGPDNEQFF
j_gene: TRBJ1-2; v_gene: TRBV5-1; abundance: -; d_gene: TRBD1; CDR3nt: TGCGCCAGCAGCTTGGGACAGGGGGCAAGCTATGGCTACACCTTC; CDR3aa: CASSLGQGASYGYTF
j_gene: TRBJ2-5; v_gene: TRBV20-1; abundance: few; d_gene: TRBD2; CDR3nt: TGCAGTGCTAGAGGGGCTAGCGGGAGGGAGACCCAGTACTTC; CDR3aa: CSARGASGRETQYF
j_gene: TRBJ2-5; v_gene: TRBV3-1; abundance: few; d_gene: -; CDR3nt: TGTGCCAGCAGCCAAGATCAGGGCCACAAAGAGACCCAGTACTTC; CDR3aa: CASSQDQGHKETQYF
j_gene: TRBJ2-3; v_gene: TRBV12-3/TRBV12-4; abundance: -; d_gene: -; CDR3nt: TGTGCCAGCAGTTTCTTTAGTCCAGATACGCAGTATTTT; CDR3aa: CASSFFSPDTQYF
j_gene: TRBJ2-5; v_gene: TRBV6-1; abundance: -; d_gene: TRBD1; CDR3nt: TGTGCCAGCACCCAATCTTCGGTAGGGGGCTTAGAGACCCAGTACTTC; CDR3aa: CASTQSSVGGLETQYF
j_gene: TRBJ2-7; v_gene: TRBV29-1; abundance: once; d_gene: TRBD2; CDR3nt: TGCAGCGTTGAGGGGACTAGCGGGGGGGGGTATGAGCAGTACTTC; CDR3aa: CSVEGTSGGGYEQYF
j_gene: TRBJ2-1; v_gene: TRBV20-1; abundance: -; d_gene: -; CDR3nt: TGCAGTGCTATGGGGCGAAAAGGCTCCTACAATGAGCAGTTCTTC; CDR3aa: CSAMGRKGSYNEQFF
j_gene: TRBJ2-5; v_gene: TRBV18; abundance: -; d_gene: -; CDR3nt: TGTGCCAGCTCACCACGGGTCGCGGACTGGGGAGAGACCCAGTACTTC; CDR3aa: CASSPRVADWGETQYF
j_gene: TRBJ2-2; v_gene: TRBV27; abundance: once; d_gene: TRBD1; CDR3nt: TGTGCCAGCAGTCTCGAAGGGACAGCGAACACCGGGGAGCTGTTTTTT; CDR3aa: CASSLEGTANTGELFF
j_gene: TRBJ2-4; v_gene: TRBV21-1; abundance: -; d_gene: -; CDR3nt: TGTGCCAGCAGCAAAGTGGACAGTCAAGCCAAAAACATTCAGTACTTC; CDR3aa: CASSKVDSQAKNIQYF
j_gene: TRBJ2-3; v_gene: TRBV20-1; abundance: -; d_gene: TRBD2; CDR3nt: TGCAGTGCTAGAGATCCGTGGACTAGCGGGAGAGCAGATACGCAGTATTTT; CDR3aa: CSARDPWTSGRADTQYF
j_gene: TRBJ2-7; v_gene: TRBV28; abundance: few; d_gene: -; CDR3nt: TGTGCCAGCAGAAAATCCGGGGGGCGAGGCCGCGAGCAGTACTTC; CDR3aa: CASRKSGGRGREQYF
j_gene: TRBJ1-2; v_gene: TRBV7-2; abundance: -; d_gene: -; CDR3nt: TGTGCCAGCAGTCAAACGACAGGCTTTGGCTACACCTTC; CDR3aa: CASSQTTGFGYTF
j_gene: TRBJ2-5; v_gene: TRBV7-3; abundance: -; d_gene: TRBD2; CDR3nt: TGTGCCAGCAGCCACGGACTAGAGGGGGAGACCCAGTACTTC; CDR3aa: CASSHGLEGETQYF
j_gene: TRBJ2-1; v_gene: TRBV18; abundance: -; d_gene: TRBD1; CDR3nt: TGTGCCAGCTCACCCGAGGGACAGCGCTACAATGAGCAGTTCTTC; CDR3aa: CASSPEGQRYNEQFF